These 8 T cell receptor beta chains originate from one sample sequenced in a study of T cells of healthy individuals. TCRdb redid the calling of the 5' RACE reads with MiXCR, one entry per CDR3 protein. The repertoire holds 100,000 or so distinct CDR3 sequences, with approximately 16% as singletons. Receptors originate from a human donor in good health.

V gene TRBV7-2 combines with J gene TRBJ1-2, with D possibly TRBD1 on 6 matching bases. CDR3 length equals 13 residues. V was clipped by 1 base and J by 8 bases, with 11 bases between them. Germline V lookup: CDR1 SGHTA, CDR2 FQGNSA. DNA for the CDR3: TGTGCCAGCAGCTTAGGGGGGGCGCACGGCTACACCTTC. This encodes CASSLGGAHGYTF.

This clonotype was found a few times. Here the CDR3 DNA reads TGTGCCAGCAGTTTACCGACAGGGCACGGCACCTTC. Translating it yields CASSLPTGHGTF. The V call is TRBV27, the J call TRBJ1-2; 7 positions match TRBD1. The CDR3 consists of 12 residues. CDR1 and CDR2 from the germline V gene are MNHEY and SMNVEV (reference sequence). Trimming cost V 2 bases and J 13 bases; bases outside gene matches: 7.

The chain carries TRBV20-1 and TRBJ1-4; maybe TRBD1 (6 bases). This CDR3 has 15 amino acids. Germline V gene data show CDR1 as DFQATT and CDR2 as SNEGSKA (reference sequence). V was cut by 0 bases and J by 3 bases, with 11 bases left in between. In nucleotides, the CDR3 is TGCAGTGCTAGAGACAGGGGCCGGGCTAATGAAAAACTGTTTTTT. Translating gives CSARDRGRANEKLFF.

This clonotype was detected many times. The V gene is TRBV29-1, the J gene TRBJ1-1; 7 bases line up with TRBD1. Germline loops: CDR1 SQVTM, CDR2 ANQGSEA. The V gene end was trimmed by 4 bases and the J gene end by 2 bases; junction bases not matched to a gene: 1. The CDR3 runs 12 residues. The CDR3 nucleotides are TGCAGCGTTGGACAGGGAAACACTGAAGCTTTCTTT. It is translated as CSVGQGNTEAFF.

The chain combines TRBV28 with TRBJ2-3, with a weak D call TRBD1 (5 bases). CDR3 length: 13 amino acids. Per germline, CDR1 MDHEN and CDR2 SYDVKM. The V and J ends lost 5 bases and 2 bases respectively, with 8 bases between them. For the CDR3, the DNA is TGTGCCAGCAGTCTACAGGCCACAGATACGCAGTATTTT. This translates into CASSLQATDTQYF.

This clonotype was recorded a few times. This sequence joins TRBV2 and TRBJ2-3; D remains ambiguous. Trimming cost V 4 bases and J 1 base, with 12 bases left between them. This CDR3 has 15 amino acids. Germline V gene lookup returns CDR1 SNHLY and CDR2 FYNNEI. Here the CDR3 DNA reads TGTGCCAGCAGTGGAACCGAGGCCCGCACAGATACGCAGTATTTT. This codes for CASSGTEARTDTQYF.

This chain joins TRBV3-1 and TRBJ2-1, with D hard to call. V was trimmed by 6 bases and J by 4 bases, leaving 16 bases between them. CDR3 length: 15 amino acids. CDR1 is LGHDT and CDR2 is YNNKEL in the germline V gene (reference sequence). The CDR3 coding sequence is TGTGCCAGCAGTATGGCTTTAGGTTCGTACAATGAGCAGTTCTTC. It translates to CASSMALGSYNEQFF.

J is TRBJ1-3 and V is TRBV20-1; 9 bases fit TRBD1. Germline V CDR1 and CDR2: DFQATT, SNEGSKA (reference sequence). J was trimmed by 2 bases and V by 6 bases; bases with no gene match: 2. This CDR3 comprises 13 residues. This CDR3 reads CSAWDRAGNTIYF. Here the CDR3 DNA reads TGCAGTGCATGGGACAGGGCTGGAAACACCATATATTTT.